These 8 T cell receptor beta chains were sequenced from one sample in a study of blood T cells in healthy people across ages. Then a second PCR, running roughly 7 to 11 cycles, was carried out with a sample-barcoded 5' primer and a J-beta primer mix. TCRdb processed the 5' RACE reads anew with MiXCR; each CDR3 protein has one entry. The top ten clones hold around 15% of a sample with about a million distinct CDR3 sequences, around 46% of them seen once. The specimen sequenced was blood. These receptors came from a man aged 25-45 years in good health.

This clonotype was observed a few times. This chain joins TRBV6-6 and TRBJ1-5, with TRBD1 as a possible D gene (5 bases). CDR1 is MNHNY, CDR2 SVGAGI, per germline (reference sequence). This CDR3 region has 15 residues. V was cut by 6 bases and J by 2 bases, with 14 bases left in between. The CDR3, as DNA: TGTGCCAGCAGCGCGGCAGGGACTGGCAATCAGCCCCAGCATTTT. Translated: CASSAAGTGNQPQHF.

CDR3 residues: CATSRDGSAGASYNEQFF. CDR3 in DNA: TGTGCCACCAGCAGAGATGGCTCAGCGGGAGCTTCCTACAATGAGCAGTTCTTC. The rearrangement uses TRBV15 and TRBJ2-1; 8 bases are shared with TRBD2. In germline, CDR1 is LNHNV, CDR2 YYDKDF (reference sequence). Losses at the gene ends were 0 bases for V and 1 base for J; bases not matched to a gene: 8. The CDR3 runs to 18 residues.

V and J are TRBV29-1 and TRBJ1-5; D is uncertain. The CDR3 totals 12 residues. Germline CDR1 is SQVTM and CDR2 is ANQGSEA. Between the trimmed V and J ends, which lost 5 bases and 2 bases, there was a span of 7 bases. The CDR3 here is CSVKSGNQPQHF. The DNA for the CDR3 is TGCAGCGTTAAGAGTGGCAATCAGCCCCAGCATTTT.

This clonotype was observed a single time. The V call is TRBV20-1, the J call TRBJ1-1, with D uncertain. The CDR3 contains 13 residues. Germline V lookup: CDR1 DFQATT, CDR2 SNEGSKA (reference sequence). Trimming left V 0 bases short and J 0 bases short, with 5 bases between. CDR3 bases: TGCAGTGCTAGAGAGTTAGTGAACACTGAAGCTTTCTTT. As protein: CSARELVNTEAFF.

This clonotype appeared a few times. The CDR3 region has the DNA TGTGCCAGCAGCCCGGACACCAAGGGGGTAGGACCCCTCCACTTT. Amino acid sequence: CASSPDTKGVGPLHF. V is TRBV5-4 and J is TRBJ1-6; D possibly corresponds to TRBD1 (6 bases). The CDR3 sequence is 15 residues long. Trimming left V 4 bases short and J 12 bases short, with 20 bases between. Germline CDR1 reads SGHNT; CDR2 reads YYREEE (reference sequence).

This clonotype showed up just a few times. The chain couples TRBV20-1 to TRBJ2-4; D remains unclear. The CDR3 contains 14 residues. CDR1 DFQATT and CDR2 SNEGSKA come from the germline V gene (reference sequence). V lost 6 bases, J lost 0 bases, and 12 bases lay in between. Here the CDR3 DNA reads TGCAGTGCCTGGGCCGTGCTAGCCAAAAACATTCAGTACTTC. This sequence encodes CSAWAVLAKNIQYF.

This clonotype was seen ten or more times. The chain links TRBV11-2 to TRBJ1-1; the D gene is possibly TRBD1 (5 bases). V dropped 0 bases and J dropped 10 bases, with 18 bases sitting between them. This CDR3 contains 15 residues. The germline CDR1 and CDR2 sequences are SGHAT and FQNNGV. CDR3 amino acids: CASSLDPGDPAAAFF. The CDR3 bases are TGTGCCAGCAGCTTAGATCCTGGGGACCCTGCGGCAGCTTTCTTT. Full variable domain (outside the CDR3, taken from reference TRBV11-2 and TRBJ1-1): EAGVAQSPRYKIIEKRQSVAFWCNPISGHATLYWYQQILGQGPKLLIQFQNNGVVDDSQLPKDRFSAERLKGVDSTLKIQPAKLEDSAVYLCASSLDPGDPAAAFFGQGTRLTVV.

The CDR3 region has the DNA TGCAGTGCTGAGGGGTTGAATGAGCAGTTCTTC. Its protein is CSAEGLNEQFF. The chain couples TRBV20-1 to TRBJ2-1; D assignment may be TRBD1 or TRBD2 (5 bases each). V shed 5 bases and J shed 7 bases, with 9 bases lying between them. The CDR3 covers 11 residues. The germline CDR1 and CDR2 sequences are DFQATT and SNEGSKA (reference sequence).